These 8 T cell receptor beta chains came from one sample sequenced in a study of cytomegalovirus exposure and HLA in healthy donors. This table comes from immunoSEQ multiplex PCR, and its TCRdb copy is limited to in-frame clones, with some not included. Of about 400,000 clones in the sample, approximately 90% were seen once. The sequencing input was PBMCs. Every receptor here comes from a woman aged 18 to 35 in good health and CMV-seronegative.

The rearrangement links TRBV30 to TRBJ2-5, with TRBD2 matching over 8 bases. Germline V CDR1 and CDR2: GTSNPN, SVGIG (reference sequence). Trimming cost V 3 bases and J 5 bases; bases outside gene matches: 8. The CDR3 contains 14 residues. CDR3 region: CAWSSKAGEETQYF. In nucleotides, the CDR3 is TGTGCCTGGAGCTCTAAAGCGGGAGAGGAGACCCAGTACTTC.

The rearrangement links TRBV28 to TRBJ2-7, with TRBD1 matching over 8 bases. The germline V gene encodes CDR1 MDHEN and CDR2 SYDVKM. V gave up 5 bases and J gave up 2 bases; unmatched junction bases: 14. This CDR3 is 17 amino acids long. CDR3 sequence reads: CASSPRPDRDNTYEQYF. Here the CDR3 DNA reads TGTGCCAGCAGTCCCCGACCGGACAGGGATAATACCTACGAGCAGTACTTC.

The chain couples TRBV19 to TRBJ2-5; 7 nucleotides align to TRBD2. The V gene end was trimmed by 3 bases and the J gene end by 2 bases; junction bases not matched to a gene: 9. CDR3 length: 16 amino acids. Germline CDR1 reads LNHDA; CDR2 reads SQIVND (reference sequence). The DNA for the CDR3 is TGTGCCAGTAGTATCGGGAGGTGGGGCGGACAAGAGACCCAGTACTTC. It specifies CASSIGRWGGQETQYF.

CDR3 in amino acids: CASTLRGTSTDTQYF. The CDR3 region has the DNA TGCGCCAGCACCCTACGGGGTACTAGCACAGATACGCAGTATTTT. V gene TRBV5-1 combines with J gene TRBJ2-3; tentatively, D is TRBD2 (5 bases). The CDR3 runs to 15 residues. V was cut by 6 bases and J by 0 bases, with 14 bases left in between. Germline V CDR1 and CDR2: SGHRS, YFSETQ.

Points on this clone: Other nucleotide sequences from this sample produce the same CDR3. The genes are TRBV19 and TRBJ2-7, with 9 bases fitting TRBD2. Trimming at V came to 3 bases and at J to 2 bases, leaving 2 bases not matched to a gene. The CDR3 sequence is 14 residues long. Germline assignment: CDR1 LNHDA and CDR2 SQIVND (reference sequence). CDR3 sequence reads: CASSISGSPYEQYF. In nucleotides, the CDR3 is TGTGCCAGTAGTATTAGCGGGAGCCCCTACGAGCAGTACTTC.

The V and J genes are TRBV6-6 and TRBJ2-3; TRBD1 matches at 8 bases. The J segment lost 5 bases and the V segment lost 5 bases, leaving 0 bases of the junction unmatched. Per the germline V gene, CDR1 is MNHNY and CDR2 is SVGAGI (reference sequence). This CDR3 region has 12 residues. This CDR3 reads CASSTGGDTQYF. The CDR3 nucleotides read TGTGCCAGCAGTACAGGGGGAGATACGCAGTATTTT.

This sequence joins TRBV4-1 and TRBJ2-1; TRBD1 agrees at 8 bases. With V trimmed by 3 bases and J by 3 bases, 10 bases remained unmatched. Germline loops: CDR1 MGHRA, CDR2 YSYEKL. The CDR3 totals 17 residues. The CDR3 DNA sequence: TGCGCCAGCAGCCATAAGGGGAAGGACAGGGTCTACAATGAGCAGTTCTTC. Protein product: CASSHKGKDRVYNEQFF.

CDR3 sequence reads: CASSEYKASGSYEQFF. As DNA, the CDR3 is TGTGCCAGCAGTGAATATAAGGCTAGCGGGAGCTATGAGCAGTTCTTC. The chain couples TRBV25-1 to TRBJ2-1; 10 nucleotides align to TRBD2. V was pared by 0 bases and J by 8 bases, with 7 bases of the junction left unmatched. The germline gives CDR1 MGHDK, CDR2 SYGVNS. This CDR3 has 16 residues. Full variable domain (rest looked up from reference TRBV25-1 and TRBJ2-1): EADIYQTPRYLVIGTGKKITLECSQTMGHDKMYWYQQDPGMELHLIHYSYGVNSTEKGDLSSESTVSRIRTEHFPLTLESARPSHTSQYLCASSEYKASGSYEQFFGPGTRLTVL.